This entry lists 10 T cell receptor beta chains sequenced from one sample in a study of control samples from healthy donors and cancer patients. Generated by immunoSEQ multiplex PCR, the TCRdb table keeps only in-frame clones and is missing some. The sample shows approximately 150,000 clones, around 90% of them seen only once. Sequenced input: blood. The receptors were sampled from a man aged 25 to 40 in good health.

The rearrangement links TRBV3-1 (or the pseudogene TRBV3-2) to TRBJ2-7, with TRBD1 as a possible D gene (7 bases). Trimming removed 1 base from V and 6 bases from J, with 28 bases in between. The CDR3 spans 19 residues. The germline V gene encodes CDR1 LGHDT and CDR2 YNNKEL (reference sequence). In DNA form, the CDR3 reads TGTGCCAGCAGCCAAGTTAGGAATCGCGGGGACAGCAAGTCCAGCGAGCAGTACTTC. It is translated as CASSQVRNRGDSKSSEQYF.

The chain uses TRBV3-1 (or the pseudogene TRBV3-2) and TRBJ1-6; 8 bases are shared with TRBD1. Looked up from germline, CDR1 is LGHDT and CDR2 is YNNKEL (reference sequence). V shed 2 bases, J shed 13 bases, and the junction held 7 bases outside the gene matches. This CDR3 spans 14 amino acids. The CDR3 is CASSQPGQVSPLHF. CDR3 nucleotide sequence: TGTGCCAGCAGCCAACCGGGACAGGTTTCTCCCCTCCACTTT.

The chain recombines TRBV4-3 with TRBJ1-4; no clear D gene. Trimming stripped 4 bases from V and 8 bases from J, with 14 bases between. Germline V gene sequence: CDR1 LGHNA, CDR2 YSLEER. The CDR3 has 14 amino acids. For the CDR3, the DNA is TGCGCCAGCAGCCTTCGCCCCGGTGACGAAAAACTGTTTTTT. This gives the protein CASSLRPGDEKLFF.

The chain recombines TRBV12-5 with TRBJ2-5; the match to TRBD2 covers 10 bases. The V gene's germline CDR1 is LGHNT and CDR2 FRNRAP. After removal of 2 bases from V and 1 base from J, the junction contained 7 bases not matched to a gene. This CDR3 is 17 amino acids long. The CDR3 protein is CASGLYPSGGPQETQYF. CDR3 bases: TGTGCTAGTGGTTTGTACCCTAGCGGGGGCCCCCAAGAGACCCAGTACTTC.

The V gene is TRBV10-3, the J gene TRBJ2-3; 7 bases agree with TRBD2. This CDR3 contains 19 residues. Germline lookup yields CDR1 ENHRY and CDR2 SYGVKD. Unmatched junction bases numbered 14, after V lost 2 bases and J lost 0 bases. CDR3 coding DNA: TGTGCCATCAGTGAGATTCCCCCGGGAGGCTCTGCTAGCACAGATACGCAGTATTTT. Translated, it gives CAISEIPPGGSASTDTQYF.

The rearrangement links TRBV5-1 to TRBJ2-5, with TRBD1 matching over 7 bases. From germline, CDR1 is SGHRS and CDR2 YFSETQ. Trimming at V came to 6 bases and at J to 5 bases, leaving 16 bases not matched to a gene. This CDR3 spans 16 amino acids. The CDR3 sequence: CASTRKPDRAIETQYF. The CDR3 region has the DNA TGCGCCAGCACACGGAAACCTGACAGGGCGATCGAGACCCAGTACTTC.

This chain connects TRBV27 to TRBJ1-4; D gene ambiguous. The CDR3 consists of 15 residues. Germline CDR1 and CDR2: MNHEY and SMNVEV (reference sequence). V was clipped by 9 bases and J by 5 bases, with 19 bases between them. The CDR3 nucleotides read TGTGCCAGTAAGGCCAATTTGGCCCGAAATGAAAAACTGTTTTTT. The encoded protein is CASKANLARNEKLFF.

The chain is built from TRBV6-2 or TRBV6-3 and TRBJ2-1; 11 bases fit TRBD2. The CDR3 totals 19 residues. V shed 2 bases and J 0 bases; nucleotides not matched to a gene: 9. CDR1 MNHEY and CDR2 SVGEGT come from the germline V gene. CDR3 sequence (DNA): TGTGCCAGCAGTTACCACCTAGCGGGGGGCCTCAGCTCCTACAATGAGCAGTTCTTC. This codes for CASSYHLAGGLSSYNEQFF.

This clone was recorded once. The chain combines TRBV24-1 with TRBJ2-3, with a possible D match to TRBD2 (6 bases). The CDR3 has 20 amino acids. Trimming pared 1 base from V and 6 bases from J, leaving 28 bases between. Per germline, CDR1 KGHDR and CDR2 SFDVKD. The CDR3: CATSDFRQGRREFEGDTQYF. CDR3 nucleotide sequence: TGTGCCACCAGTGATTTCAGGCAGGGCAGACGGGAGTTCGAAGGGGATACGCAGTATTTT.

Written as DNA, the CDR3 is TGTGCCACCTCGTCGGGCGGGAGAACCAATGAGCAGTTCTTC. This codes for CATSSGGRTNEQFF. The rearrangement joins TRBV6-5 to TRBJ2-1, with TRBD2 matching over 7 bases. CDR1 and CDR2 (germline): MNHEY, SVGAGI. CDR3 length equals 14 residues. J was trimmed by 6 bases and V by 10 bases; bases with no gene match: 12.